This T cell receptor (beta chain) was profiled in a study of OX40 agonist ivuxolimab in advanced cancers. Study context: Males comprised 70% to 85% of the group, whose mean age was approximately 61 years (range about 20 to 90). Overall study findings and caveats: Relative to CD4+ cells, CD8+ T cells on average had more expanded clones. Those patients achieving a partial response at 0.1-3.0 mg/kg showed among the lowest clonal expansion.

As to this clone: Its antigen remains unknown.

Peripheral blood came from all dose cohorts at three timepoints. Sequencing was performed with immunoSEQ multiplex PCR; in TCRdb, only in-frame clones are kept and a portion is missing. This table holds approximately 45,000 clones, approximately 83% found once. Between the trimmed V and J ends, which lost 11 bases and 7 bases, there was a span of 14 bases. CDR1 and CDR2 (germline): LNHDA, SQIVND (reference sequence). The CDR3 length is 11 residues. The sequences come from CD4+ or CD8+ T cells sorted from blood, collected in a trial of the OX40 agonist ivuxolimab. This TCR was sampled from an adult with an advanced solid tumor such as melanoma, head and neck, liver or kidney cancer. The V and J genes are TRBV19 and TRBJ1-2; D might be TRBD1 (6 bases). The CDR3 spells CASRGAGGYTF. CDR3 in DNA: TGTGCCTCACGGGGGGCCGGTGGCTACACCTTC.